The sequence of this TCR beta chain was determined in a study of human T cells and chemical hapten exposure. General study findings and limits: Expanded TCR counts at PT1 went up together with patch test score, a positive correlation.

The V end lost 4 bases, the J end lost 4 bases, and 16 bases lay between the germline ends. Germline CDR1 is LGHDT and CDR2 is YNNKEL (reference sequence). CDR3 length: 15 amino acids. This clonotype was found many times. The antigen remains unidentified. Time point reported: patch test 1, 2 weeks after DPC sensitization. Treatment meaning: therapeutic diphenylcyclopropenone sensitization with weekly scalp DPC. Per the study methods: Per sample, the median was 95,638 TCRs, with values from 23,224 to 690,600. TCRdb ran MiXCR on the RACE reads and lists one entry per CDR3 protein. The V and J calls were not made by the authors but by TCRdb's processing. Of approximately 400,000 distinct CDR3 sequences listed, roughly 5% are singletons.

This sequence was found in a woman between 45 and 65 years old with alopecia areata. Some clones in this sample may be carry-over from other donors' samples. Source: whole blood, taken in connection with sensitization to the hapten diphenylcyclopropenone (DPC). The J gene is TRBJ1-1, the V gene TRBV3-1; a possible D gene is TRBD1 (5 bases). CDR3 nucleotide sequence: TGTGCCAGCAGCCTTCTTAGGGGAGAGGGCACTGAAGCTTTCTTT. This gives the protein CASSLLRGEGTEAFF. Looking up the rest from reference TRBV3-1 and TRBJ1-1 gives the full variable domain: DTAVSQTPKYLVTQMGNDKSIKCEQNLGHDTMYWYKQDSKKFLKIMFSYNNKELIINETVPNRFSPKSPDKAHLNLHINSLELGDSAVYFCASSLLRGEGTEAFFGQGTRLTVV.